This TCR beta chain was sequenced during a study of blood T cell repertoires in COVID-19. Per the authors' pipeline: Quantification of nucleated cells was approximated via reference gene primer amplification. Assay used: immunoSEQ multiplex PCR; TCRdb lists only in-frame clones, some missing. From that table come the V and J calls and clone size; the DNA was used to work out D and trimming. The sample has 200,000 to 250,000 clones, approximately 90% seen once; the top ten hold 10% to 14%. Germline values: CDR1 GTSNPN, CDR2 SVGIG (reference sequence). Trimming pared 2 bases from V and 0 bases from J, leaving 14 bases between. The CDR3 totals 17 residues.

The chain employs TRBV30 and TRBJ1-6; perhaps TRBD1 as D (6 bases). Sequenced material: PBMCs or T cells enriched from blood (not recorded which). The sequence was obtained from a young man who had recovered from COVID-19. CDR3 sequence reads: CAWSSQGGGSYNSPLHF. CDR3 sequence (DNA): TGTGCCTGGAGTTCACAGGGAGGGGGCTCCTATAATTCACCCCTCCACTTT. Full variable domain (rest looked up from reference TRBV30 and TRBJ1-6): SQTIHQWPATLVQPVGSPLSLECTVEGTSNPNLYWYRQAAGRGLQLLFYSVGIGQISSEVPQNLSASRPQDRQFILSSKKLLLSDSGFYLCAWSSQGGGSYNSPLHFGNGTRLTVT.